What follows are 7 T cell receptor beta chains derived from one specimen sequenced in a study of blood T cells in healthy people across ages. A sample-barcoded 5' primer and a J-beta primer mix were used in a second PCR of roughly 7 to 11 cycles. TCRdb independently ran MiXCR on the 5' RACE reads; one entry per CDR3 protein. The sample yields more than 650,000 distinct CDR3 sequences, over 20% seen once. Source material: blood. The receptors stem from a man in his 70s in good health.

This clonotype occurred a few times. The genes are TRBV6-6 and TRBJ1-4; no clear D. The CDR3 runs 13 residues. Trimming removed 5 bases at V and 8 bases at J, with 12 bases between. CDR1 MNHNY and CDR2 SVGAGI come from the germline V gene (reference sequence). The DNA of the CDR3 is TGTGCCAGCAGTAAAGAAGGCGTAGAAAAACTGTTTTTT. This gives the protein CASSKEGVEKLFF.

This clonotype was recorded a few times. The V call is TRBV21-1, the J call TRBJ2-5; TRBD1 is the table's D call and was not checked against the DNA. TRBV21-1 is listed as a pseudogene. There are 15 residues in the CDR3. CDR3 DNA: TGTGCCAGCAGCAAATTTGTGGACAGGGAAGAGACCCAGTACTTC. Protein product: CASSKFVDREETQYF.

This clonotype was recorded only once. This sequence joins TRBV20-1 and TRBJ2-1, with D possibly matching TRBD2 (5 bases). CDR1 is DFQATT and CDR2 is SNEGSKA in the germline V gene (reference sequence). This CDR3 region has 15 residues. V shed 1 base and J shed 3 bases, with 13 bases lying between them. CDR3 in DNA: TGCAGTGCTAGAGTAGATACTAGGCACTACAATGAGCAGTTCTTC. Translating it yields CSARVDTRHYNEQFF.

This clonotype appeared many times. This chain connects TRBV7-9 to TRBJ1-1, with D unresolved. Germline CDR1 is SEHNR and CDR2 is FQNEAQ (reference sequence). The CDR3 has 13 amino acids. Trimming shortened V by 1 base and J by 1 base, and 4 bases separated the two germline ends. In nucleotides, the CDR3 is TGTGCCAGCAGCTTAGAGCAGAACACTGAAGCTTTCTTT. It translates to CASSLEQNTEAFF.

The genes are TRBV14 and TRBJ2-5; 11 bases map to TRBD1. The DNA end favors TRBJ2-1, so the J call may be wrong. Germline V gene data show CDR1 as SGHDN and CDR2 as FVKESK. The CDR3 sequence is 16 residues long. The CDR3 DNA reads TGTGCCAGCAGCCAAGGGACAGGGGGCCTGACGAATGAGCAGTTCTTC. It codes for CASSQGTGGLTNEQFF.

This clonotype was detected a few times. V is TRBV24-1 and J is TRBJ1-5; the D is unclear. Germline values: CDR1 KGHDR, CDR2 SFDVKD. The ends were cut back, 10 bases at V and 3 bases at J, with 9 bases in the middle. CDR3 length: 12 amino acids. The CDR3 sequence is CATQNLNQPQHF. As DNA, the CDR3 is TGTGCCACTCAGAACCTCAATCAGCCCCAGCATTTT.

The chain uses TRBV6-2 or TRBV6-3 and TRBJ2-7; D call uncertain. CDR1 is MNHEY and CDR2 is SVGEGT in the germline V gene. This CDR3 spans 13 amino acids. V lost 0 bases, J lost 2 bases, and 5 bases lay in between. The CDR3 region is CASSYSGPYEQYF. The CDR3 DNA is TGTGCCAGCAGTTACTCGGGCCCCTACGAGCAGTACTTC.